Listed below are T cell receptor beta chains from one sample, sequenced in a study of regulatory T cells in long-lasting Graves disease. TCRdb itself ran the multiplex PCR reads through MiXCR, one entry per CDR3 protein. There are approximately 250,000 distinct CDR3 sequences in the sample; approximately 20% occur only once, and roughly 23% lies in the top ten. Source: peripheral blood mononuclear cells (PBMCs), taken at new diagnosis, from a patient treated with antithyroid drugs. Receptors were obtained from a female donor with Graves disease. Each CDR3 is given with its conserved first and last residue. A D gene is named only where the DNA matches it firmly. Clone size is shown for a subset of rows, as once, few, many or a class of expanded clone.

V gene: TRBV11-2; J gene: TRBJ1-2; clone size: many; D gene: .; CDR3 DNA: TGTGCCAGCAGCCCCACAGGGTCCTATGGCTACACCTTC; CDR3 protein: CASSPTGSYGYTF
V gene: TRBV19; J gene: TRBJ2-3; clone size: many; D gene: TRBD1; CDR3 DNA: TGTGCCAGTCACGGGACAGGGACTAGCACAGATACGCAGTATTTT; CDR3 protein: CASHGTGTSTDTQYF
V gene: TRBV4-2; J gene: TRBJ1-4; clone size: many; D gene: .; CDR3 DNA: TGTGCCAGCAGCCAAGTAACGGTCGCTAATGAAAAACTGTTTTTT; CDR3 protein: CASSQVTVANEKLFF
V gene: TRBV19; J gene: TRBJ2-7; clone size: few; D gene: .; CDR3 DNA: TGTGCCAGTAGTATGTCTCGGGCAGGGGTAGGCGAGCAGTACTTC; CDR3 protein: CASSMSRAGVGEQYF
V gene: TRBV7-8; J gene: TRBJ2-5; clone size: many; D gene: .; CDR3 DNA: TGTGCCAGCAGCTTGTACGACCGTGGAAGGGAGACCCAGTACTTC; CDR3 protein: CASSLYDRGRETQYF
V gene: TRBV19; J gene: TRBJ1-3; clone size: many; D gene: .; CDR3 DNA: TGTGCCAGTAGTACCCCGGACGTGGTTGAAAACACCATATATTTT; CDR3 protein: CASSTPDVVENTIYF
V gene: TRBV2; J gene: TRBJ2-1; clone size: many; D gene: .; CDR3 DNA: TGTGCCAGCAGGTACGGGAGTCCCTCCTACAATGAGCAGTTCTTC; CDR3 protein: CASRYGSPSYNEQFF
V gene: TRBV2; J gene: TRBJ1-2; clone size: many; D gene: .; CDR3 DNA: TGTGCCACTATTCCAGCATTATGGGGGAATGGCTACACCTTC; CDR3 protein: CATIPALWGNGYTF
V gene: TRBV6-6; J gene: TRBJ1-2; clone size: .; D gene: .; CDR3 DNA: TGTGCCAGCAGTCGCCGACGCCCTGAACGCAACTATGGCTACACCTTC; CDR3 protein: CASSRRRPERNYGYTF
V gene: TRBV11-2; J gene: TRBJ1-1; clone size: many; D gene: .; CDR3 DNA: TGTGCCAGCAGCCCCAGGAGCCGGAACACTGAAGCTTTCTTT; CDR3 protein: CASSPRSRNTEAFF
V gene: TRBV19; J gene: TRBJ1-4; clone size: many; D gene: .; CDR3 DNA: TGTGCCAGTAGGCTCTCCAGGCGAACTAATGAAAAACTGTTTTTT; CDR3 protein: CASRLSRRTNEKLFF
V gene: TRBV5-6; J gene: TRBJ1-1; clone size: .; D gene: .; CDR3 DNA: TGTGCCAGCAGCTCGGAGGGGTATGGTGAAGCTTTCTTT; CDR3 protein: CASSSEGYGEAFF
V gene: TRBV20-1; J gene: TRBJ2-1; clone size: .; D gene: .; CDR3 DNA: TGCAGTGCAATAAACTCGCGGGGAGAGCGATACAATGAGCAGTTCTTC; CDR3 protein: CSAINSRGERYNEQFF
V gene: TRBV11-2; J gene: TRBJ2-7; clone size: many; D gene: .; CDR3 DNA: TGTGCCAGCAGCTTAGAGCGGGGGCGAAACGAGCAGTACTTC; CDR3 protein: CASSLERGRNEQYF
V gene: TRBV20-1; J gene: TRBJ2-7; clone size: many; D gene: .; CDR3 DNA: TGCAGTGCTAGGGACTCTAAAGAAAAGGATGGCCTACGAGGGCAGTACTTC; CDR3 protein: CSARDSKEKDGLRGQYF
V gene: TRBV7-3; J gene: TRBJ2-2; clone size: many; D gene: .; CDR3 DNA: TGTGCCAGCAGATCAACAGGGGAGGAGGACACCGGGGAGCTGTTTTTT; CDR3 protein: CASRSTGEEDTGELFF